The 9 T cell receptor beta chains in this list originate from one sample, sequenced in a study of T cells expressing NK-cell markers. TCRdb reanalyzed the 5' RACE reads, giving one entry per CDR3 protein sequence and no DNA. The sample has about 110,000 distinct CDR3 sequences. Sequencing was carried out using blood T cells: a sorted CD56 or NKG2C T cell subset, CD4+ or CD8+ T cells, or bulk PBMC T cells (not recorded which). These receptors all stem from a woman between 18 and 70 years old in good health.

The J gene is TRBJ2-7, the V gene TRBV10-3; the D call from TCRdb, TRBD2, cannot be confirmed without DNA. Germline CDR1 is ENHRY and CDR2 is SYGVKD. This CDR3 comprises 13 residues. The CDR3 here is CAISEPTRYEQYF.

This chain joins TRBV5-6 and TRBJ2-1. CDR3 length: 14 amino acids. CDR1 and CDR2 from the germline V gene are SGHDT and YYEEEE. This CDR3 reads CASSSVPGYNEQFF.

The V gene is TRBV12-3 or TRBV12-4, the J gene TRBJ2-5. The CDR3 has 12 residues. CDR3 sequence reads: CASSFSEETQYF.

The chain recombines TRBV6-2 or TRBV6-3 with TRBJ2-1. This CDR3 contains 14 residues. Germline lookup yields CDR1 MNHEY and CDR2 SVGEGT. The CDR3 loop is CASSLEGSYDEQFF.

The gene calls are TRBV6-5 and TRBJ2-5. Per the germline V gene, CDR1 is MNHEY and CDR2 is SVGAGI. The CDR3 has 15 amino acids. CDR3 loop: CASSYREERQETQYF.

The chain links TRBV7-9 to TRBJ2-2; with no DNA, the TCRdb D assignment of TRBD2 cannot be verified. The CDR3 runs to 17 residues. Per germline, CDR1 SEHNR and CDR2 FQNEAQ (reference sequence). The CDR3 region is CASSSKLGTYNTGELFF. The complete variable domain, with remaining parts taken from reference TRBV7-9 and TRBJ2-2, reads DTGVSQNPRHKITKRGQNVTFRCDPISEHNRLYWYRQTLGQGPEFLTYFQNEAQLEKSRLLSDRFSAERPKGSFSTLEIQRTEQGDSAMYLCASSSKLGTYNTGELFFGEGSRLTVL.

The chain uses TRBV5-1 and TRBJ1-4; TCRdb lists TRBD1, though no DNA is available to test this call. Germline loops: CDR1 SGHRS, CDR2 YFSETQ. The CDR3 length is 16 residues. CDR3 sequence reads: CASSGGQAWANEKLFF.

The chain uses TRBV12-3 or TRBV12-4 and TRBJ1-5; the TCRdb call, TRBD1, lacks DNA for checking. The CDR3 is made up of 14 amino acids. CDR3 residues: CASRPTGIDQPQHF.

This rearrangement joins TRBV19 to TRBJ1-2; TCRdb's D call of TRBD1 is untestable without DNA. The length of the CDR3 is 14 residues. CDR1 LNHDA and CDR2 SQIVND come from the germline V gene (reference sequence). CDR3 sequence reads: CASSLQGPTHGYTF. The entire variable domain, with the rest obtained from reference TRBV19 and TRBJ1-2, is as follows: DGGITQSPKYLFRKEGQNVTLSCEQNLNHDAMYWYRQDPGQGLRLIYYSQIVNDFQKGDIAEGYSVSREKKESFPLTVTSAQKNPTAFYLCASSLQGPTHGYTFGSGTRLTVV.